The rows below give T cell receptor beta chains drawn from one sample of a study of T cell changes during pregnancy in multiple sclerosis. Sequencing was performed with immunoSEQ multiplex PCR; in TCRdb, only in-frame clones are kept and a portion is missing. The data show fewer than 50,000 clones, 85% to 90% seen once. The sequenced sample was CD4+ T cells from peripheral blood mononuclear cells, obtained in the first trimester of pregnancy. Receptor source: a female donor with multiple sclerosis, enrolled in a pregnancy study. CDR3s include the opening cysteine and the closing phenylalanine or tryptophan. The D gene is left open where the match is weak.

v_call	d_call	j_call	cdr3_aa
TRBV5-1	TRBD2	TRBJ2-5	CASSPDPGLAGPKEETQYF
TRBV5-6	TRBD1	TRBJ1-2	CASSGGQGFHYGYTF
TRBV6-5	-	TRBJ2-3	CASSYGTSRADTQYF
TRBV9	-	TRBJ2-2	CASSVGLATGGELFF
TRBV25-1	TRBD1	TRBJ2-5	CASSAIQGAIGAQYF
TRBV5-1	TRBD1	TRBJ1-1	CASRRDSNTEAFF
TRBV10-3	-	TRBJ1-1	CATQGGSTEAFF
TRBV6-1	TRBD1	TRBJ2-3	CASSDYAQGGTDTQYF
TRBV7-9	-	TRBJ2-1	CASSLREPYNEQFF
TRBV28	-	TRBJ2-7	CASSRGGLAYEQYF
TRBV21-1	-	TRBJ2-1	CASSNRAGQAFNEQFF
TRBV19	TRBD1	TRBJ1-1	CASSPRTGRWTEAFF
TRBV7-2	-	TRBJ2-2	CASSLVGHLTGELFF
TRBV7-2	TRBD1	TRBJ1-4	CASSLRGQGFNEKLFF
TRBV28	TRBD2	TRBJ2-4	CASSRGGLAGVYLAKNIQYF
TRBV5-8	TRBD2	TRBJ2-1	CASSLAGTSGFNEQFF
TRBV5-4	TRBD1	TRBJ1-2	CASSSETGSGYTF
TRBV5-1	-	TRBJ1-2	CASSLFGEYGYTF
TRBV6-5	-	TRBJ2-2	CASSYSIGGTGELFF
TRBV27	-	TRBJ1-1	CASWFRGTEAFF
TRBV28	-	TRBJ2-7	CASSRGTYEQYF
TRBV4-2	TRBD1	TRBJ2-7	CASSQDKGAEQYF
TRBV7-2	-	TRBJ1-5	CASSLAPPGATPLRVGQPQHF
TRBV5-1	-	TRBJ2-3	CASSLASGGDTQYF
TRBV5-6	-	TRBJ1-1	CASSLFRGNRHSNTEAFF
TRBV6-1	TRBD1	TRBJ1-3	CASSNRQGGGNTIYF
TRBV2	-	TRBJ1-2	CASSPFNYGYTF
TRBV30	TRBD1	TRBJ1-2	CAWSPGQGYGYTF
TRBV27	TRBD1	TRBJ2-7	CASSTDRGSYEQYF
TRBV6-6	-	TRBJ2-1	CASSYIETYNEQFF
TRBV29-1	TRBD1	TRBJ2-7	CSVQGGQGVYEQYF
TRBV19	-	TRBJ1-1	CASSVARGLGTEAFF
TRBV6-5	-	TRBJ1-6	CASSYSQTGYNSPLHF
TRBV30	-	TRBJ2-5	CAWRSSSWETQYF
TRBV30	-	TRBJ1-3	CAWTDGRNTIYF
TRBV9	-	TRBJ2-1	CASSVTSSRGEQFF
TRBV4-1	TRBD2	TRBJ2-5	CASSQDRLAGGGGQETQYF
TRBV30	TRBD1	TRBJ2-6	CAWSVPPRQGALNVLTF
TRBV9	-	TRBJ2-2	CASSVGLGRNTGELFF
TRBV5-6	TRBD1	TRBJ1-1	CASSLRTGVNTEAFF
TRBV5-5	-	TRBJ1-1	CASSAGVPNTEAFF
TRBV13	-	TRBJ2-3	CASSSTVIADTQYF
TRBV6-1	-	TRBJ2-7	CASSITGTNYEQYF
TRBV30	TRBD1	TRBJ1-5	CAWSQSTTGRERPQHF
TRBV30	TRBD1	TRBJ2-7	CAWSMGQGYEQYF
TRBV9	-	TRBJ2-2	CASSSGGPGELFF
TRBV5-1	TRBD1	TRBJ1-2	CASSQGQGLGYTF
TRBV5-4	TRBD2	TRBJ2-1	CASSNLGGGPGEQFF
TRBV6-4	TRBD2	TRBJ2-4	CASSDRLAGGLGDAKNIQYF
TRBV28	TRBD1	TRBJ1-5	CASSLSQGANQPQHF
TRBV5-1	TRBD2	TRBJ2-2	CASSRPTSGRPSTGELFF